Following are 19 T cell receptor beta chains from one sample sequenced in a study of cytomegalovirus exposure and HLA in healthy donors. PCR used 60 Vbeta primers and 13 Jbeta primers. Measured with immunoSEQ multiplex PCR; TCRdb has only the in-frame clones, and not every one. This table holds 100,000 to 150,000 clones. Sequencing was performed on PBMCs. These receptors originate from a man aged 18 to 35 in good health and CMV-seronegative.

V gene TRBV6-5 combines with J gene TRBJ1-4; D not resolved. With 0 bases removed from V and 11 bases from J, the gap between germline ends came to 16 bases. The CDR3 covers 15 residues. Germline V gene lookup returns CDR1 MNHEY and CDR2 SVGAGI. CDR3 DNA: TGTGCCAGCAGTTACTCCCAAAAACAACTCGGGAAACTGTTTTTT. Its protein is CASSYSQKQLGKLFF.

The chain combines TRBV7-3 with TRBJ2-3; no clear D. The CDR3 contains 16 residues. CDR1 and CDR2 from the germline V gene are SGHTA and FQGTGA. Between the trimmed V and J ends, which lost 4 bases and 6 bases, there was a span of 20 bases. CDR3 DNA sequence: TGTGCCAGCAGCTCTACTCATAATCCGGGTGGGGATACGCAGTATTTT. Encoded protein: CASSSTHNPGGDTQYF.

The chain combines TRBV6-6 with TRBJ1-5; TRBD1 is a possible D gene (5 bases). The germline CDR1 and CDR2 sequences are MNHNY and SVGAGI (reference sequence). V was clipped by 8 bases and J by 6 bases, with 11 bases between them. This CDR3 spans 12 amino acids. The CDR3 here is CASGATVQPQHF. The CDR3, as DNA: TGTGCCAGCGGGGCGACGGTTCAGCCCCAGCATTTT.

This rearrangement joins TRBV28 to TRBJ1-5, with D unresolved. V lost 6 bases to trimming and J lost 3 bases, with 15 bases between them. The CDR3 is 15 residues long. Germline lookup yields CDR1 MDHEN and CDR2 SYDVKM. CDR3 nucleotide sequence: TGTGCCAGCAGCCCCCCTACCACCGACAATCAGCCCCAGCATTTT. Protein sequence: CASSPPTTDNQPQHF.

The V call is TRBV6-5, the J call TRBJ1-3, with no clear D. Trimming left V 0 bases short and J 0 bases short, with 6 bases between. Germline loops: CDR1 MNHEY, CDR2 SVGAGI. The CDR3 spans 15 residues. CDR3 in amino acids: CASSYSLNSGNTIYF. CDR3 DNA: TGTGCCAGCAGTTACTCGTTAAACTCTGGAAACACCATATATTTT.

In nucleotides, the CDR3 is TGTGCCAGCAGCTTAGGAACAGGGTCGGGTCAGCCCCAGCATTTT. It specifies CASSLGTGSGQPQHF. The chain recombines TRBV7-3 with TRBJ1-5; a possible D gene is TRBD1 (6 bases). The germline V gene has CDR1 SGHTA and CDR2 FQGTGA. V shed 2 bases and J shed 6 bases, with 14 bases lying between them. This CDR3 is built from 15 residues.

The gene calls are TRBV5-6 and TRBJ2-7, with D possibly being TRBD2 (5 bases). In germline, CDR1 is SGHDT, CDR2 YYEEEE. The V end lost 2 bases, the J end lost 5 bases, and 17 bases lay between the germline ends. The CDR3 runs 15 residues. DNA for the CDR3: TGTGCCAGCAGCTTTCAGCCGTACGGGGTCCACGAGCAGTACTTC. Encoded protein: CASSFQPYGVHEQYF.

The V call is TRBV2, the J call TRBJ1-6, with a tentative D call TRBD1 (6 bases). The V gene's germline CDR1 is SNHLY and CDR2 FYNNEI. This CDR3 contains 13 residues. Trimming left V 3 bases short and J 8 bases short, with 8 bases between. CDR3 in DNA: TGTGCCAGCAGTGACCAGGGGTATTCACCCCTCCACTTT. Its translation is CASSDQGYSPLHF.

V usage is TRBV18 and J usage is TRBJ1-1; D gene unclear. The CDR3 is 16 residues long. V lost 3 bases to trimming and J lost 0 bases, with 14 bases between them. Germline V gene lookup returns CDR1 KGHSH and CDR2 LQKENI. CDR3 in amino acids: CASSPQTAVVNTEAFF. The CDR3 DNA sequence: TGTGCCAGCTCACCTCAAACAGCGGTGGTGAACACTGAAGCTTTCTTT.

The genes are TRBV18 and TRBJ1-4; maybe TRBD1 (5 bases). V lost 6 bases to trimming and J lost 0 bases, with 17 bases between them. Germline lookup yields CDR1 KGHSH and CDR2 LQKENI. There are 17 residues in the CDR3. CDR3 in DNA: TGTGCCAGCTCCCTAACCGGGGGAGGAGCAACTAATGAAAAACTGTTTTTT. Protein: CASSLTGGGATNEKLFF.

The V and J genes are TRBV7-6 and TRBJ2-5; D uncertain. V lost 3 bases to trimming and J lost 4 bases, with 9 bases between them. The CDR3 totals 13 residues. The V gene's germline CDR1 is SGHVS and CDR2 FNYEAQ. In nucleotides, the CDR3 is TGTGCCAGCAGCTTGGAACGACTAGAGACCCAGTACTTC. Residues: CASSLERLETQYF.

This chain connects TRBV5-1 to TRBJ1-4; 9 nucleotides match TRBD1. Germline V gene lookup returns CDR1 SGHRS and CDR2 YFSETQ. The CDR3 is 14 residues long. The V and J ends lost 8 bases and 0 bases, in that order; junction bases with no gene match: 2. The CDR3 bases are TGCGCCAGTGGGACAGGGACAACTAATGAAAAACTGTTTTTT. Its translation: CASGTGTTNEKLFF.

The rearrangement joins TRBV28 to TRBJ1-1; D gene unclear. The CDR3 spans 14 residues. V dropped 3 bases and J dropped 4 bases, with 12 bases sitting between them. Per germline, CDR1 MDHEN and CDR2 SYDVKM. CDR3 residues: CASSLTAGSTEAFF. The DNA of the CDR3 is TGTGCCAGCAGTTTGACGGCGGGGAGCACTGAAGCTTTCTTT.

The chain is built from TRBV25-1 and TRBJ1-4; maybe TRBD1 (6 bases). V lost 5 bases and J lost 5, with 15 bases in between. This CDR3 contains 15 residues. Per germline, CDR1 MGHDK and CDR2 SYGVNS. CDR3 DNA sequence: TGTGCCAGCAGTTTAACAGGGACGGGGAATGAAAAACTGTTTTTT. Protein product: CASSLTGTGNEKLFF.

The chain links TRBV9 to TRBJ2-7; 7 nucleotides line up with TRBD1. This CDR3 is built from 14 residues. After removal of 3 bases from V and 0 bases from J, the junction contained 3 bases not matched to a gene. CDR1 is SGDLS, CDR2 YYNGEE, per germline. In nucleotides, the CDR3 is TGTGCCAGCAGCGAGACAGGGAGCTCCTACGAGCAGTACTTC. It is translated as CASSETGSSYEQYF.

The DNA of the CDR3 is TGTGCCAGCAGTGCTCAGACTCTCGGACGGACGGGAGGCTACACCTTC. Protein product: CASSAQTLGRTGGYTF. The chain carries TRBV6-1 and TRBJ1-2; unclear D gene. This CDR3 has 16 residues. Looked up from germline, CDR1 is MNHNS and CDR2 is SASEGT. V dropped 4 bases and J dropped 8 bases, with 23 bases sitting between them.

J is TRBJ2-7 and V is TRBV7-2; D possibly corresponds to TRBD2 (5 bases). Per germline, CDR1 SGHTA and CDR2 FQGNSA. The length of the CDR3 is 15 residues. V was trimmed by 1 base and J by 0 bases, leaving 10 bases between them. DNA for the CDR3: TGTGCCAGCAGCTTAGGTGGGCTAGCCTCCTACGAGCAGTACTTC. It yields the protein CASSLGGLASYEQYF.

CDR3 in amino acids: CASSDMDTDYEQYF. CDR3 in DNA: TGTGCCAGCAGTGATATGGACACGGACTACGAGCAGTACTTC. V is TRBV25-1 and J is TRBJ2-7, with D maybe TRBD1 (5 bases). Germline values: CDR1 MGHDK, CDR2 SYGVNS. V lost 3 bases, J lost 3 bases, and 12 bases lay in between. The CDR3 is 14 residues long.

The chain recombines TRBV7-3 with TRBJ2-1, with TRBD1 identical over 9 bases. V shed 5 bases and J 8 bases; nucleotides not matched to a gene: 4. The germline V gene has CDR1 SGHTA and CDR2 FQGTGA. The CDR3 loop spans 13 amino acids. The CDR3 sequence is CASSLGQGDEQFF. In nucleotides, the CDR3 is TGTGCCAGCAGCCTGGGACAGGGCGATGAGCAGTTCTTC.